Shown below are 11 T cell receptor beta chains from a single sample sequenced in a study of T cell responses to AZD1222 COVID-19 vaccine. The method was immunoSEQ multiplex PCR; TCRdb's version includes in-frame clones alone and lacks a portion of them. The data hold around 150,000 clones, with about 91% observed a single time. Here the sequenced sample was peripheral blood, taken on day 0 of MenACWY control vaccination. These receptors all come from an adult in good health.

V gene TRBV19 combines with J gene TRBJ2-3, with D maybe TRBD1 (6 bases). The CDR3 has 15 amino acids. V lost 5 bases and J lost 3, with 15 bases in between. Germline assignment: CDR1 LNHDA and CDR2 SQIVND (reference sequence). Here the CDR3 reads CASSEDRSITDTQYF. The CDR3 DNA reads TGTGCCAGTAGTGAAGACAGGAGTATAACAGATACGCAGTATTTT.

For the CDR3, the DNA is TGCGCCAGCAGTTGGGACAGGGTCGGCTATGGCTACACCTTC. Amino acids: CASSWDRVGYGYTF. This chain uses TRBV5-1 with TRBJ1-2; 9 nucleotides agree with TRBD1. The ends lost 5 bases at V and 4 bases at J; junction bases unmatched: 6. This CDR3 contains 14 residues. Germline CDR1 is SGHRS and CDR2 is YFSETQ.

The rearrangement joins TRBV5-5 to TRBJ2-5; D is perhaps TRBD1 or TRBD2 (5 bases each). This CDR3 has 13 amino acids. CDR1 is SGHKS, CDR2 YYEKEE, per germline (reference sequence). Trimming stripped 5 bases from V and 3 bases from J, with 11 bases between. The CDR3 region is CASSSVGEETQYF. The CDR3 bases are TGTGCCAGCAGTTCAGTGGGGGAAGAGACCCAGTACTTC.

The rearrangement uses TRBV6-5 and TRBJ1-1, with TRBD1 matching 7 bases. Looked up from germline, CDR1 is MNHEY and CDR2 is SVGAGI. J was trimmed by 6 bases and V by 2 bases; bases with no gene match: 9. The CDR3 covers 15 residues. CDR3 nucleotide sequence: TGTGCCAGCAGTTACCAAAGACAGGGCGGGTCTGAAGCTTTCTTT. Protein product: CASSYQRQGGSEAFF.

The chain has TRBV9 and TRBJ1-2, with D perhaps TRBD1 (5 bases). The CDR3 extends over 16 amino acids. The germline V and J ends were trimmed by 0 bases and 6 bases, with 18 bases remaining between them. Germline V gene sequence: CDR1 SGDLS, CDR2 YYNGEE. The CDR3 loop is CASSVAVGAPEDGYTF. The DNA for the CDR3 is TGTGCCAGCAGCGTAGCGGTCGGGGCCCCGGAGGATGGCTACACCTTC.

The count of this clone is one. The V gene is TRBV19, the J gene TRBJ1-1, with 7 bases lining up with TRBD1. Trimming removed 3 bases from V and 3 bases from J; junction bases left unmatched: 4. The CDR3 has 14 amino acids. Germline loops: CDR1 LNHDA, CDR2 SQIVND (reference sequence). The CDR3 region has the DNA TGTGCCAGTAGTATCTCAGGGGGGGACACTGAAGCTTTCTTT. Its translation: CASSISGGDTEAFF.

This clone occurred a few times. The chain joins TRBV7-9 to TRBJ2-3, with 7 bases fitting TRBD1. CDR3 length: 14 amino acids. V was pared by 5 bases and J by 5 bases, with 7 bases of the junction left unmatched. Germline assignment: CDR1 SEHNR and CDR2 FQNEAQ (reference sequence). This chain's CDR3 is CASSMRQGVDTQYF. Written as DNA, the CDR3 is TGTGCCAGCAGCATGAGACAGGGAGTAGATACGCAGTATTTT.

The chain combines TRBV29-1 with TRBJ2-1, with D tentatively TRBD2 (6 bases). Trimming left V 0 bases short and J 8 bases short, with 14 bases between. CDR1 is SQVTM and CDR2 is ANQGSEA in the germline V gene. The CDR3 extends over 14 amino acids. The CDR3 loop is CSVEDLAGTDEQFF. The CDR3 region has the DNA TGCAGCGTTGAAGATTTGGCGGGGACCGATGAGCAGTTCTTC.

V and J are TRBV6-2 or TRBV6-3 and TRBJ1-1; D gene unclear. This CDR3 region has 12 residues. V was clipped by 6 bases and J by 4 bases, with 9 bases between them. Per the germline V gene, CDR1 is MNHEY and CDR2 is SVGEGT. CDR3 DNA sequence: TGTGCCAGCAGCGAAAGGTTCACTGAAGCTTTCTTT. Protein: CASSERFTEAFF.

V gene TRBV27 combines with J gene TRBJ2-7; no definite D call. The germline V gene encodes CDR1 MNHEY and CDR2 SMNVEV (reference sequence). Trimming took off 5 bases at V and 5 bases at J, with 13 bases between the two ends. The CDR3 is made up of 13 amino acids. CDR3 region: CASSNRGWDEQYF. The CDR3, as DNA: TGTGCCAGCAGTAATCGTGGTTGGGACGAGCAGTACTTC.

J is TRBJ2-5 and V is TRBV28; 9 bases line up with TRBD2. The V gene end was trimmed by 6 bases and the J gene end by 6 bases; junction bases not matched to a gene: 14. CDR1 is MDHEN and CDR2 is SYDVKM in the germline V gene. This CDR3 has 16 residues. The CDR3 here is CASRTTRVAGVKTQYF. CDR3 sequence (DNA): TGTGCCAGCAGGACAACTAGGGTAGCGGGAGTAAAGACCCAGTACTTC.